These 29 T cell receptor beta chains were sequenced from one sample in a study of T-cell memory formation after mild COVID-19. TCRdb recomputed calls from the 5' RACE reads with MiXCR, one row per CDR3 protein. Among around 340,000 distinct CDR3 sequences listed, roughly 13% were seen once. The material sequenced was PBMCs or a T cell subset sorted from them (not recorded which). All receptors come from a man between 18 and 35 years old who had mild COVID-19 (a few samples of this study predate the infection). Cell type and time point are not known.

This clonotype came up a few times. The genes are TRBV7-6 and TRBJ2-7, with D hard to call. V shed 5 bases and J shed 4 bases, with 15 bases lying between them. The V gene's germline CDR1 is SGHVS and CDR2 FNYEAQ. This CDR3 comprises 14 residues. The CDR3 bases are TGTGCCAGCAGCGAATTCTCCCCTGGATACGAGCAGTACTTC. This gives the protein CASSEFSPGYEQYF. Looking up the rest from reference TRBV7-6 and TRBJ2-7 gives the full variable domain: GAGVSQSPRYKVTKRGQDVALRCDPISGHVSLYWYRQALGQGPEFLTYFNYEAQQDKSGLPNDRFSAERPEGSISTLTIQRTEQRDSAMYRCASSEFSPGYEQYFGPGTRLTVT.

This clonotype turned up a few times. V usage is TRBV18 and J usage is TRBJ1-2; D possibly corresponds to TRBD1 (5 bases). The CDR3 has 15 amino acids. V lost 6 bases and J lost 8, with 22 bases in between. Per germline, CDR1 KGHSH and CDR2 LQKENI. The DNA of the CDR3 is TGTGCCAGCTCTTCCCAGGTGGGGGATCTGAGAGGCTACACCTTC. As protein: CASSSQVGDLRGYTF.

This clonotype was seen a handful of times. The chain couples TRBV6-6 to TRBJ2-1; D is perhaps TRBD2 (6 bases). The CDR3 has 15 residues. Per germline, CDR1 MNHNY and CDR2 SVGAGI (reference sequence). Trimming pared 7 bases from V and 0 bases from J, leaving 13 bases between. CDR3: CASNVGGLSYNEQFF. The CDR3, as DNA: TGTGCCAGCAATGTCGGGGGACTCTCCTACAATGAGCAGTTCTTC.

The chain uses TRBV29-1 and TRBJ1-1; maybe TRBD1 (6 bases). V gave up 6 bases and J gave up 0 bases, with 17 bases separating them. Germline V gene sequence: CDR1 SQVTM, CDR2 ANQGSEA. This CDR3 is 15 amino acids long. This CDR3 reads CSVTAQGYMNTEAFF. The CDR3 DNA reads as TGCAGCGTGACCGCCCAGGGGTACATGAACACTGAAGCTTTCTTT.

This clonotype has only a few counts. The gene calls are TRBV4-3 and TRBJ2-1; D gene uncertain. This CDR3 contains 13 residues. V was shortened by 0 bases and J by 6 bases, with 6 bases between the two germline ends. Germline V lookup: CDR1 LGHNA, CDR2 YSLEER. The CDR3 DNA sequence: TGCGCCAGCAGCCAAGAACCGATCAATGAGCAGTTCTTC. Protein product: CASSQEPINEQFF.

The CDR3 nucleotides read TGTGCCACCAGTGAGGAGGGGAGCTCTGGGGCCAACGTCCTGACTTTC. Its translation: CATSEEGSSGANVLTF. The J gene is TRBJ2-6, the V gene TRBV24-1; a possible D gene is TRBD2 (6 bases). V was trimmed by 4 bases and J by 0 bases, leaving 9 bases between them. This CDR3 has 16 amino acids. The germline CDR1 and CDR2 sequences are KGHDR and SFDVKD.

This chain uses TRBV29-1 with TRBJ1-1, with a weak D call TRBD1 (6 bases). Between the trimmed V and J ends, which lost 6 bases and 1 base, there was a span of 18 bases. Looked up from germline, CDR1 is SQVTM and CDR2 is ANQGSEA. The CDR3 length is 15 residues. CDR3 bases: TGCAGCGTGGACGCGGGGGGGCCGGGGAACACTGAAGCTTTCTTT. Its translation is CSVDAGGPGNTEAFF.

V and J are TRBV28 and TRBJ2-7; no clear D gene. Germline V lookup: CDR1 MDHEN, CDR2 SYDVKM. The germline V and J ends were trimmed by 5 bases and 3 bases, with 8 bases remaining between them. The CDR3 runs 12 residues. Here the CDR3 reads CASSPPIYEQYF. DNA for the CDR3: TGTGCCAGCAGTCCCCCGATCTACGAGCAGTACTTC. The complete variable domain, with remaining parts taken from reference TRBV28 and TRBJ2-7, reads DVKVTQSSRYLVKRTGEKVFLECVQDMDHENMFWYRQDPGLGLRLIYFSYDVKMKEKGDIPEGYSVSREKKERFSLILESASTNQTSMYLCASSPPIYEQYFGPGTRLTVT.

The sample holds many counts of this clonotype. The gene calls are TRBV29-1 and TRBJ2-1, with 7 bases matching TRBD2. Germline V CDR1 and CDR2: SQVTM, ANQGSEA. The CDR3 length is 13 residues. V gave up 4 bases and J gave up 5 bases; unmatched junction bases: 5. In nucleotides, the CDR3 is TGCAGCGTTGCGGGACTAAGGAACAATGAGCAGTTCTTC. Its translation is CSVAGLRNNEQFF.

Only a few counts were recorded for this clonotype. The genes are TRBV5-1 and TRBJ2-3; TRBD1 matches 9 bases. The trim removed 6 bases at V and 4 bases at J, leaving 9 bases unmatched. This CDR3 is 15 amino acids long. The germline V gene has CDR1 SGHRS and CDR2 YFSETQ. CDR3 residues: CASKVGDRVPDTQYF. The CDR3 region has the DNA TGCGCCAGCAAGGTAGGGGACAGGGTTCCAGATACGCAGTATTTT.

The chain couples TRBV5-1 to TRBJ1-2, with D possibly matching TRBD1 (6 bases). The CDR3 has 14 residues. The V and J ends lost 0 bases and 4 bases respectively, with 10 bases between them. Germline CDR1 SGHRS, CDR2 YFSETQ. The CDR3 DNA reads TGCGCCAGCAGCTTGGGGACAGTCGTCTATGGCTACACCTTC. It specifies CASSLGTVVYGYTF.

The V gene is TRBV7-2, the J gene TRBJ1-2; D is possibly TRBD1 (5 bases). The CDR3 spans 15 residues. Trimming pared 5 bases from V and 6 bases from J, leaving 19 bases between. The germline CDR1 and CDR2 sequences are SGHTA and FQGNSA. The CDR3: CASSTARDPGHGYTF. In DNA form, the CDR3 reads TGTGCCAGCAGCACAGCGAGGGACCCGGGGCATGGCTACACCTTC. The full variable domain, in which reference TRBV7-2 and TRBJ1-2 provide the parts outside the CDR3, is GAGVSQSPSNKVTEKGKDVELRCDPISGHTALYWYRQSLGQGLEFLIYFQGNSAPDKSGLPSDRFSAERTGGSVSTLTIQRTQQEDSAVYLCASSTARDPGHGYTFGSGTRLTVV.

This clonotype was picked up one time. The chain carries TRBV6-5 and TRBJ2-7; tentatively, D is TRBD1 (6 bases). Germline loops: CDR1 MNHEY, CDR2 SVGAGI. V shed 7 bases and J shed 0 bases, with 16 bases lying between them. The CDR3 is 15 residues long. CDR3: CASIPMGRGSYEQYF. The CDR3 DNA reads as TGTGCCAGCATCCCCATGGGCAGGGGCTCCTACGAGCAGTACTTC.

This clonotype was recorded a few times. In nucleotides, the CDR3 is TGCAGCGTCCGTGGGGGGGAGGCCGGGGAGCTGTTTTTT. The encoded protein is CSVRGGEAGELFF. The chain links TRBV29-1 to TRBJ2-2; 7 nucleotides agree with TRBD2. This CDR3 has 13 amino acids. Losses at the gene ends were 6 bases for V and 6 bases for J; bases not matched to a gene: 7. Per germline, CDR1 SQVTM and CDR2 ANQGSEA.

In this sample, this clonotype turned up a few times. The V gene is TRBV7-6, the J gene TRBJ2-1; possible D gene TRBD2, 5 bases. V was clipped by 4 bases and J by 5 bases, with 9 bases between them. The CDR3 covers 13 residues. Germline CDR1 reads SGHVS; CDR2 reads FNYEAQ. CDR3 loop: CASSSRGNNEQFF. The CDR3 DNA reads TGTGCCAGCAGCTCCCGGGGAAACAATGAGCAGTTCTTC.

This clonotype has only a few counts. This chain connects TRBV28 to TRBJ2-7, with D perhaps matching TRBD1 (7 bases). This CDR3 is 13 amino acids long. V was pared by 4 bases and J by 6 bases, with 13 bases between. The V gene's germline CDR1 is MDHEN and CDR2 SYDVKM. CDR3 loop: CASSSPQGGEQYV. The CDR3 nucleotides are TGTGCCAGCAGTTCCCCCCAGGGGGGCGAGCAGTACGTC.

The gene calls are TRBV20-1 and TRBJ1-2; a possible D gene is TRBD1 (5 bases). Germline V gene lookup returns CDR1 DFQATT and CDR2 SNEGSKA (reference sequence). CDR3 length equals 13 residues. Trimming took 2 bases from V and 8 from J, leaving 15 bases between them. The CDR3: CSARRDLKGGYTF. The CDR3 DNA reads TGCAGTGCTAGAAGGGACCTTAAAGGGGGCTACACCTTC.

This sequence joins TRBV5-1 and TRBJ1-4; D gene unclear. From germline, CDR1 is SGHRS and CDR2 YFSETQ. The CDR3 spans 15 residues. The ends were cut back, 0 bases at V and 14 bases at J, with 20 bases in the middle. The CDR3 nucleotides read TGCGCCAGCAGCTTGGCCCCCACGGACGGGAACGGGCTGTTTTTT. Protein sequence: CASSLAPTDGNGLFF.

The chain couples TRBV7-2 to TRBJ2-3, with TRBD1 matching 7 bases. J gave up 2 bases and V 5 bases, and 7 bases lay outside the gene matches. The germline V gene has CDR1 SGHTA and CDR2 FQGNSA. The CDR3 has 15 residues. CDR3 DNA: TGTGCCAGCAGCCCCTACAGGGGAACCACAGATACGCAGTATTTT. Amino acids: CASSPYRGTTDTQYF.

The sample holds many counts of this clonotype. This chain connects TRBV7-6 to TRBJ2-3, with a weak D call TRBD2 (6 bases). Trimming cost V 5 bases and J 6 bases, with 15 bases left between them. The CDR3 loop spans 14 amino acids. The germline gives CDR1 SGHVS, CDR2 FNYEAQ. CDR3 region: CASSAGTPWDTQYF. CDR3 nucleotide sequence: TGTGCCAGCAGCGCAGGGACTCCCTGGGATACGCAGTATTTT.

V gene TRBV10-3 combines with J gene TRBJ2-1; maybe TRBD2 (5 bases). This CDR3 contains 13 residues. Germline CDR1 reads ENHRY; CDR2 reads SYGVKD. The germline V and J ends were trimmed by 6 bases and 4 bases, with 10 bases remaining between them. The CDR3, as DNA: TGTGCCATCAGCTCACTAGAGTACAATGAGCAGTTCTTC. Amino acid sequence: CAISSLEYNEQFF.

This CDR3 reads CASSLRGAFSGANVLTF. The CDR3 coding sequence is TGTGCCAGCAGCTTAAGGGGGGCGTTCTCTGGGGCCAACGTCCTGACTTTC. The chain carries TRBV7-3 and TRBJ2-6; D is tentatively TRBD1 or TRBD2 (6 bases each). The CDR3 loop spans 17 amino acids. V shed 1 base and J shed 0 bases, with 10 bases lying between them. The germline gives CDR1 SGHTA, CDR2 FQGTGA.

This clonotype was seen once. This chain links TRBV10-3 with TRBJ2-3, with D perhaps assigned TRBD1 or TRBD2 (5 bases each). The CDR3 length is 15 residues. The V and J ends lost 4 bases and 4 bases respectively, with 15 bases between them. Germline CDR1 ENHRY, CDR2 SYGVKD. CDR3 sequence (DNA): TGTGCCATCAGTGGGGTCGGGGCAGGATCAGATACGCAGTATTTT. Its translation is CAISGVGAGSDTQYF.

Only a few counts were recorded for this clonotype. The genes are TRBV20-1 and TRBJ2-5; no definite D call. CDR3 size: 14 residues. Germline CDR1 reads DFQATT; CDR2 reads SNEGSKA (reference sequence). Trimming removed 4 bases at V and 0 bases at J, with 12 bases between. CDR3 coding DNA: TGCAGTGCTACTGAGTCAGAGCACCAAGAGACCCAGTACTTC. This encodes CSATESEHQETQYF.

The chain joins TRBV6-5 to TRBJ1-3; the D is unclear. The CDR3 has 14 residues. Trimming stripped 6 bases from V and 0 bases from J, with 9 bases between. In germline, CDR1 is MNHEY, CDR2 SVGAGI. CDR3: CASRGRFSGNTIYF. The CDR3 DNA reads TGTGCCAGCAGAGGACGGTTCTCTGGAAACACCATATATTTT.

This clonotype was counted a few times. The CDR3 region has the DNA TGCAGTGCTAGGCAGAGAATATACGAGCAGTACGTC. Amino acids: CSARQRIYEQYV. The chain carries TRBV20-1 and TRBJ2-7; D is uncertain. Germline V lookup: CDR1 DFQATT, CDR2 SNEGSKA (reference sequence). The CDR3 length is 12 residues. V lost 3 bases and J 4 bases, leaving 10 bases between the germline ends.

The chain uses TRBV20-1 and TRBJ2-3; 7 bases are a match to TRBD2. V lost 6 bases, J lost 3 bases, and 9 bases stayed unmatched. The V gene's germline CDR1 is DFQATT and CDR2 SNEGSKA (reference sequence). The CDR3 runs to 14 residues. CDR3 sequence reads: CSAILGRGTDTQYF. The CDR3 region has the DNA TGCAGTGCGATCCTAGGGCGGGGGACAGATACGCAGTATTTT.

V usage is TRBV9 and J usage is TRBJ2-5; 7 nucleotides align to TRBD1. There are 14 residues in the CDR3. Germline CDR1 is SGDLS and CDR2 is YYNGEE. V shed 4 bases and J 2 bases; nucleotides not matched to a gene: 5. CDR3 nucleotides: TGTGCCAGCAGCAAGAGGACAGGACAAGAGACCCAGTACTTC. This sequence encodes CASSKRTGQETQYF. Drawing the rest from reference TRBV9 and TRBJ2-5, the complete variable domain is DSGVTQTPKHLITATGQRVTLRCSPRSGDLSVYWYQQSLDQGLQFLIQYYNGEERAKGNILERFSAQQFPDLHSELNLSSLELGDSALYFCASSKRTGQETQYFGPGTRLLVL.

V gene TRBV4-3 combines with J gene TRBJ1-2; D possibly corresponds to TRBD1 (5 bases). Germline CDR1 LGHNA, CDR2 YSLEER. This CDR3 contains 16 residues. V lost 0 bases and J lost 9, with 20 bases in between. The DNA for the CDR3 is TGCGCCAGCAGCCAAGATTCAGGGACGGTCTTTAGCAGCTACACCTTC. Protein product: CASSQDSGTVFSSYTF.